These T cell receptor beta chains were read from a single sample in a study of cytomegalovirus exposure and HLA in healthy donors. Data came from immunoSEQ multiplex PCR; TCRdb stores just in-frame clones and leaves some out. This table has around 200,000 clones, over 70% appearing once. Source material: PBMCs. The receptors were sampled from a woman aged 25 to 39 in good health and CMV-seropositive. Both conserved end residues are trimmed from each CDR3. Some rows have no size entry. The others give once, few or many, or a class for an expanded clone.

j_gene | v_gene | abundance | CDR3aa
TRBJ2-1 | TRBV5-1 | - | ASRLTGIDEQF
TRBJ1-1 | TRBV27 | - | ASSLLPTKMNTEAF
- | TRBV27 | - | ASSFERERRYEQY
TRBJ2-1 | TRBV28 | - | ASSPTQASGDNEQF
TRBJ2-7 | TRBV6-1 | few | ASSLAGTSGSEQY
TRBJ1-1 | TRBV19 | - | ASSRQGSTEAF
TRBJ2-3 | TRBV10-2 | - | ASRAAVGEATTDTQY
TRBJ1-5 | TRBV27 | - | ASSSTAIQPQH
TRBJ2-3 | TRBV9 | - | ASSVDPAGNTDTQY
TRBJ2-7 | TRBV18 | - | ASSASTSGRSYEQY
TRBJ2-7 | TRBV6-5 | few | ASSYSIRERSYEQY
TRBJ1-1 | TRBV6-5 | - | ASSYSGAGNEAF
- | TRBV29-1 | few | SVEGGKDRGTYEQY
TRBJ1-3 | TRBV7-2 | - | ASSWGLEGDTIY
TRBJ2-1 | TRBV5-6 | - | ASSWAAGNEQF
TRBJ2-7 | TRBV19 | - | ASSDISSGRSSYEQY
TRBJ1-2 | TRBV28 | - | ASSSPSPNGSYGYT
TRBJ2-7 | TRBV19 | - | ASSIRTAYEQY
TRBJ1-2 | TRBV5-1 | - | ASSLAAGQGGGYT
TRBJ2-7 | TRBV10-1 | - | ASSEGRGLDEQY
TRBJ2-7 | TRBV5-8 | - | ASSFGQLYNYEQY
TRBJ1-5 | TRBV28 | - | ASSTYRTGGENQPQH
TRBJ2-7 | TRBV28 | - | ASSSGIPEQY
TRBJ2-5 | TRBV7-6 | - | ASSLGTRREETQY
TRBJ2-7 | TRBV7-9 | - | ASSYNYEQY
TRBJ2-1 | TRBV5-1 | - | ASLRRLAGESSYNEQF